This T cell receptor (beta chain) was recovered during a study of CD8 T cells in Susac syndrome. Sequencing of TCR beta covered CD8+ and CD4+ T cells obtained from blood. The CD8+ and CD4+ T cells were negatively isolated, with the TEMRA cells enriched by FACS. After extraction with the RNeasy kit, roughly 0.5 to 1 ug of the RNA was reverse transcribed using random hexamers. An immunoSEQ multiplex PCR amplified TCR beta CDR3 over 54 Vbeta and 13 Jbeta. TCRdb itself ran the immunoSEQ multiplex PCR reads through MiXCR, one entry per CDR3 protein. The sample shows fewer than 70,000 distinct CDR3 sequences, 95% of them seen only once. The CDR3 loop spans 12 amino acids. The germline gives CDR1 SGHVS, CDR2 FNYEAQ. Trimming shortened V by 5 bases and J by 9 bases, and 11 bases separated the two germline ends.

This clonotype originated in a human donor in good health. Sequencing was performed on CD8+ T cells from PBMCs. The rearrangement uses TRBV7-6 and TRBJ2-1; D ambiguous. CDR3 DNA: TGTGCCAGCAGCCGTAGTTCGGTTGAGCAGTTCTTC. It encodes CASSRSSVEQFF.